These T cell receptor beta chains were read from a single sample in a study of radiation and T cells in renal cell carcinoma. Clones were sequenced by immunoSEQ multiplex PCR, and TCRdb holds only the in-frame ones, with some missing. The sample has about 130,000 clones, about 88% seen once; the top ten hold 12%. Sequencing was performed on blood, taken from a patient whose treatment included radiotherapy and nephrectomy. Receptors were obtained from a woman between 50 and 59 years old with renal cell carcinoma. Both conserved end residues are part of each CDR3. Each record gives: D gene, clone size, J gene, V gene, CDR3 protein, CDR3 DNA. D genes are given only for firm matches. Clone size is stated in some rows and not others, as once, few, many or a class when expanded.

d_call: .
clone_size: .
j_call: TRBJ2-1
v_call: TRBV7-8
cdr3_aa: CASSLEPATYNEQFF
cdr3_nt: TGTGCCAGCAGCTTAGAGCCTGCCACCTACAATGAGCAGTTCTTC

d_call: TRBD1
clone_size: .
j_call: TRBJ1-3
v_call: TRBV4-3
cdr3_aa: CASSQGQGGGNTIYF
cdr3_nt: TGCGCCAGCAGCCAGGGACAGGGAGGGGGAAACACCATATATTTT

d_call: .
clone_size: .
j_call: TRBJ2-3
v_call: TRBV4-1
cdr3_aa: CASSQDPSGGAPVSTDTQYF
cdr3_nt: TGCGCCAGCAGCCAAGATCCCTCTGGGGGAGCCCCCGTTAGCACAGATACGCAGTATTTT

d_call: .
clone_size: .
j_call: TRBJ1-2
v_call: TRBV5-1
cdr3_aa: CASSLRVEGAVSYTF
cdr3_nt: TGCGCCAGCAGCCTGCGAGTGGAGGGCGCTGTGAGCTACACCTTC

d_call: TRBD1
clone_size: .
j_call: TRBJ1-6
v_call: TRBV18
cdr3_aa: CASSPRDSTNSPLHF
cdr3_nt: TGTGCCAGCTCACCCCGGGACAGCACTAATTCACCCCTCCACTTT

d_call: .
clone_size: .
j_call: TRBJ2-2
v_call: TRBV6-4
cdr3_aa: CASSDDSEAGELFF
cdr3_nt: TGTGCCAGCAGTGACGACTCCGAGGCCGGGGAGCTGTTTTTT

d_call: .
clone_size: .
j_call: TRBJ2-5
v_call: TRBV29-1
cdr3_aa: CSVEVNIQETQYF
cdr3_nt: TGCAGCGTTGAGGTTAACATCCAAGAGACCCAGTACTTC

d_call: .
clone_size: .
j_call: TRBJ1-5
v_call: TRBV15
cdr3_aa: CATRSLLERGNQPQHF
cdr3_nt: TGTGCCACCAGATCCTTACTAGAGCGGGGCAATCAGCCCCAGCATTTT

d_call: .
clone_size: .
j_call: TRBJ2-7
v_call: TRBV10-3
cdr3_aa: CAISLSLLYEQYF
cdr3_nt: TGTGCCATCAGTCTAAGCCTTCTATACGAGCAGTACTTC

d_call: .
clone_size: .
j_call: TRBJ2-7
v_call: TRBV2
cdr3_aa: CASKRGTAYEQYF
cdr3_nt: TGTGCCAGCAAGAGGGGAACAGCCTACGAGCAGTACTTC

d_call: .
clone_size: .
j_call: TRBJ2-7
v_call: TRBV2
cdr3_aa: CASTGTLYEQYF
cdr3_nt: TGTGCCAGTACCGGGACCCTCTACGAGCAGTACTTC

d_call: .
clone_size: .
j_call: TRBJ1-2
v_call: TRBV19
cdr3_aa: CASSIALQAGGYTF
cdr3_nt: TGTGCCAGTAGTATAGCTCTGCAGGCGGGTGGCTACACCTTC

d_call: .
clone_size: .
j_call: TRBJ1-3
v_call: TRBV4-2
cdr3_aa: CASSRRGGAGLGNTIYF
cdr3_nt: TGTGCCAGCAGCCGCCGTGGGGGGGCAGGGCTTGGAAACACCATATATTTT

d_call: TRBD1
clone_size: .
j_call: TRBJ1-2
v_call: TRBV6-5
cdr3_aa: CASSLGTEKDYTF
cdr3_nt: TGTGCCAGCAGCCTCGGGACAGAAAAAGACTACACCTTC

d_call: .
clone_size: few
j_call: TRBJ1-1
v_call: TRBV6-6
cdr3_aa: CASNIAATEAFF
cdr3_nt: TGTGCCAGCAATATAGCCGCCACTGAAGCTTTCTTT

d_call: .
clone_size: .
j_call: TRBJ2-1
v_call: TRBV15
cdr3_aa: CATSRTGLRSYNEQFF
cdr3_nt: TGTGCCACCAGCAGGACGGGACTGCGCTCCTACAATGAGCAGTTCTTC

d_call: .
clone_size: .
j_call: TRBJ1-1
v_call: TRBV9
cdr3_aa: CASSVDPTNTEAFF
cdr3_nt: TGTGCCAGCAGCGTAGACCCGACGAACACTGAAGCTTTCTTT

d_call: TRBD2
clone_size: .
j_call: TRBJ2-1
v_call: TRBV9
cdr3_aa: CASSDPSGGTYNEQFF
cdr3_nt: TGTGCCAGCAGCGACCCCAGCGGGGGAACCTACAATGAGCAGTTCTTC

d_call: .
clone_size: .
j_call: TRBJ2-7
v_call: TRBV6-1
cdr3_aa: CASSESGLLIEQYF
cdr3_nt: TGTGCCAGCAGTGAATCGGGACTCCTTATTGAGCAGTACTTC

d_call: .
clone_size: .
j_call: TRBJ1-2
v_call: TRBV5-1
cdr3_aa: CASSLEAGRNGYTF
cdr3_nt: TGCGCCAGCAGCTTGGAGGCAGGAAGGAATGGCTACACCTTC

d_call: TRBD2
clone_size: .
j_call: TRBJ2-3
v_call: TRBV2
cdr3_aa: CARTEAGRTDTQYF
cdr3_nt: TGTGCCAGAACCGAAGCGGGGCGCACAGATACGCAGTATTTT

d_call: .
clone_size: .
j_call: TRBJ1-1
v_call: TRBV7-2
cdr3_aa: CASSLGTVNTEAFF
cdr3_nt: TGTGCCAGCAGCTTAGGGACGGTGAACACTGAAGCTTTCTTT

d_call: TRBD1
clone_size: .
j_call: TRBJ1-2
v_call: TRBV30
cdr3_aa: CAWSDRGANGYTF
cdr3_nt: TGTGCCTGGAGCGACAGGGGAGCGAATGGCTACACCTTC

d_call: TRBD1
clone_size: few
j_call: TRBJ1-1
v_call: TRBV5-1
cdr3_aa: CASSSGTGGDTEAFF
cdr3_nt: TGCGCCAGCAGCTCCGGGACAGGGGGCGACACTGAAGCTTTCTTT

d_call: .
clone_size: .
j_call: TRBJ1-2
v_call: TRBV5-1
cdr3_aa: CASSLGQAAGGYTF
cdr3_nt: TGCGCCAGCAGCTTGGGACAGGCCGCGGGTGGCTACACCTTC

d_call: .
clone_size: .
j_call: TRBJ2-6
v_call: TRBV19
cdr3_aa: CASSITGSGANVLTF
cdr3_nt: TGTGCCAGTAGTATAACAGGGTCGGGGGCCAACGTCCTGACTTTC

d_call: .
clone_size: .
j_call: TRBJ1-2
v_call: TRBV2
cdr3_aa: CASSVQGSYGYTF
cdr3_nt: TGTGCCAGCAGCGTACAGGGTTCCTATGGCTACACCTTC

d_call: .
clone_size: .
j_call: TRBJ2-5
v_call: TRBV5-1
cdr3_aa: CASSLGVGETQYF
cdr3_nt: TGCGCCAGCAGCTTGGGGGTTGGAGAGACCCAGTACTTC

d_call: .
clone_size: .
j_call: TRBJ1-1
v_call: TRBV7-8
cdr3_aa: CASSFTGARGEAFF
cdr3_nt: TGTGCCAGCAGCTTTACTGGCGCAAGGGGTGAAGCTTTCTTT

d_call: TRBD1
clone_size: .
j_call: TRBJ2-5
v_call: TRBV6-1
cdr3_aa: CASNSRTGWETQYF
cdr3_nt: TGTGCCAGCAATTCAAGGACAGGGTGGGAGACCCAGTACTTC

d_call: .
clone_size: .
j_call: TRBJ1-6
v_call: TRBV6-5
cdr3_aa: CASSYSTPGFNSPLHF
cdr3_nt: TGTGCCAGCAGTTACTCGACGCCAGGGTTTAATTCACCCCTCCACTTT

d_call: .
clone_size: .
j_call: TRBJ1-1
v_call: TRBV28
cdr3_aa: CASSLPGQVFSEAFF
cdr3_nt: TGTGCCAGCAGTCTCCCGGGGCAGGTGTTTTCTGAAGCTTTCTTT

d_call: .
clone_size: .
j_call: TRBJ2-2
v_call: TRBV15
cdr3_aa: CATSRDLEAGELFF
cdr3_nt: TGTGCCACCAGCAGAGATTTGGAGGCCGGGGAGCTGTTTTTT

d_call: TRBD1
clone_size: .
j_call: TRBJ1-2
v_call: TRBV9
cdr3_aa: CASSGQGFKGYTF
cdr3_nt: TGTGCCAGCAGCGGACAGGGGTTCAAGGGCTACACCTTC

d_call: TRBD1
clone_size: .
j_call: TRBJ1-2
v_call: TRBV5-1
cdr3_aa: CASSPGGVTGRSNYGYTF
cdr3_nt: TGCGCCAGCTCCCCGGGGGGGGTGACAGGGCGGTCAAACTATGGCTACACCTTC

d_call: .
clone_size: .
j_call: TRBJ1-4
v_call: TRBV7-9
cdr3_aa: CASTPDSALNEKLFF
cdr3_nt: TGTGCCAGCACCCCTGACAGCGCGCTTAATGAAAAACTGTTTTTT

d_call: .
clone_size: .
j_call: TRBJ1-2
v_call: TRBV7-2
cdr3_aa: CASSPRATPRDGYTF
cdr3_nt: TGTGCCAGCAGCCCACGGGCCACCCCTCGCGACGGCTACACCTTC

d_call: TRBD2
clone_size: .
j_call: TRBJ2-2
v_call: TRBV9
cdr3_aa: CASSVGPAGGRAGELFF
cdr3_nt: TGTGCCAGCAGCGTAGGGCCTGCGGGGGGGCGTGCCGGGGAGCTGTTTTTT

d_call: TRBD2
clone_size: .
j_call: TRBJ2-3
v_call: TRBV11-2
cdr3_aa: CASSFGGGRSDTQYF
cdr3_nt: TGTGCCAGCAGCTTCGGCGGGGGGCGGTCAGATACGCAGTATTTT

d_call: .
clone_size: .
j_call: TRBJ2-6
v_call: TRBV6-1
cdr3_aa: CASSESGSGANVLTF
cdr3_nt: TGTGCCAGCAGTGAAAGCGGTTCTGGGGCCAACGTCCTGACTTTC

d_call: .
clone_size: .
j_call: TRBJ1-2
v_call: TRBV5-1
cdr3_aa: CASSIDSNYGYTF
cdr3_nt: TGCGCCAGCAGCATCGACAGTAACTATGGCTACACCTTC

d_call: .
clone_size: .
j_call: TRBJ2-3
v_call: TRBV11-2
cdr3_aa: CASSLDTDTQYF
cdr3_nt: TGTGCCAGCAGCTTAGATACAGATACGCAGTATTTT

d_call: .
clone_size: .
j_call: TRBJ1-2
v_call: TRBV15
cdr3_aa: CATSRDNMGNYGYTF
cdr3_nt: TGTGCCACCAGCAGAGACAATATGGGGAACTATGGCTACACCTTC

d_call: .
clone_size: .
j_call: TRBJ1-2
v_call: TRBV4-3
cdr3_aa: CASSQDIAGNYGYTF
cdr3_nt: TGCGCCAGCAGCCAAGATATTGCAGGGAACTATGGCTACACCTTC

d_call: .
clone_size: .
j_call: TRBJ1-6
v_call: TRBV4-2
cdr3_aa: CASSPWGGNSPLHF
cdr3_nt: TGTGCCAGCAGCCCATGGGGGGGAAATTCACCCCTCCACTTT

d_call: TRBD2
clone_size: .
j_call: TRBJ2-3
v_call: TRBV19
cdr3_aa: CASSITSGVDTQYF
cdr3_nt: TGTGCCAGTAGTATAACTAGCGGGGTAGATACGCAGTATTTT

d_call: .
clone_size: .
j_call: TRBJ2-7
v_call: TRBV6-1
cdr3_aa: CASSGGAGPQYEQYF
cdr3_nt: TGTGCCAGCAGTGGAGGGGCGGGACCCCAATACGAGCAGTACTTC